The TCR beta chain under discussion was sequenced for a study of PD-L1 blockade in urothelial cancer. The time point was: peripheral blood 6 weeks after treatment start. Some clones are missing from TCRdb's copy, which holds only in-frame ones; the method was immunoSEQ multiplex PCR. The profile covers about 120,000 clones, with more than 85% appearing a single time and more than 3% taken by the ten largest. Trimming removed 0 bases from V and 7 bases from J, with 15 bases in between. In germline, CDR1 is SGHTA, CDR2 FQGNSA. The CDR3 covers 15 residues. The source is a man aged 60 to 75 with urothelial cancer. The V gene is TRBV7-2, the J gene TRBJ1-2, with D maybe TRBD1 (6 bases). The sequences come from PBMCs, collected around atezolizumab (anti-PD-L1) treatment. CDR3: CASSLAQQGIIGYTF. As DNA, the CDR3 is TGTGCCAGCAGCTTAGCTCAACAGGGTATAATTGGCTACACCTTC.